The 11 T cell receptor beta chains listed next were all sequenced from one sample in a study of blood T cell repertoires in COVID-19. The data were produced by immunoSEQ multiplex PCR, yet TCRdb's version contains in-frame clones alone and is incomplete. The data show roughly 200,000 clones, with approximately 85% seen just once and 4.5% to 5.5% held by the top ten. Source material: peripheral blood. The receptors derive from a woman in her seventies with active or convalescent COVID-19.

A single count supports this clone. DNA of the CDR3: TGCGCCAGCAGCTGGGGGACAGGGGGCGGCGAGCAGTACTTC. Residues: CASSWGTGGGEQYF. This chain connects TRBV5-1 to TRBJ2-7, with 12 bases fitting TRBD1. The CDR3 runs to 14 residues. V trimming: 3 bases; J trimming: 6 bases; junction bases outside the gene matches: 4. CDR1 SGHRS and CDR2 YFSETQ come from the germline V gene.

This chain joins TRBV2 and TRBJ2-7; 8 bases line up with TRBD2. Unmatched junction bases numbered 5, after V lost 8 bases and J lost 2 bases. The CDR3 is 13 amino acids. Germline CDR1 SNHLY, CDR2 FYNNEI. The CDR3 nucleotides are TGTGCCAGCGGGGTAGCGGGGACCTACGAGCAGTACTTC. Its translation: CASGVAGTYEQYF.

This clone was found a few times. In nucleotides, the CDR3 is TGTGCCAGCAGCTTAACACAGGTCGTCGGCATTCAGTACTTC. Translating gives CASSLTQVVGIQYF. This chain uses TRBV5-6 with TRBJ2-4; maybe TRBD1 (5 bases). Trimming pared 2 bases from V and 9 bases from J, leaving 15 bases between. Per germline, CDR1 SGHDT and CDR2 YYEEEE. CDR3 size: 14 residues. Filled out from reference TRBV5-6 and TRBJ2-4, the complete variable domain reads DAGVTQSPTHLIKTRGQQVTLRCSPKSGHDTVSWYQQALGQGPQFIFQYYEEEERQRGNFPDRFSGHQFPNYSSELNVNALLLGDSALYLCASSLTQVVGIQYFGAGTRLSVL.

The chain carries TRBV5-1 and TRBJ2-3, with 8 bases lining up with TRBD2. CDR3 length equals 15 residues. CDR1 and CDR2 from the germline V gene are SGHRS and YFSETQ. Losses at the gene ends were 2 bases for V and 1 base for J; bases not matched to a gene: 3. In DNA form, the CDR3 reads TGCGCCAGCAGCTTTAGCGGGACCGGCACAGATACGCAGTATTTT. It is translated as CASSFSGTGTDTQYF.

V and J are TRBV29-1 and TRBJ1-1, with D perhaps matching TRBD1 (5 bases). V lost 4 bases and J 1 base, leaving 13 bases between the germline ends. Germline CDR1 is SQVTM and CDR2 is ANQGSEA. The CDR3 runs to 14 residues. Here the CDR3 reads CSVAGLTANTEAFF. Written as DNA, the CDR3 is TGCAGCGTTGCGGGCCTGACAGCGAACACTGAAGCTTTCTTT.

The chain employs TRBV29-1 and TRBJ1-4, with 10 positions matching TRBD1. J gave up 7 bases and V 4 bases, and 9 bases lay outside the gene matches. The CDR3 extends over 15 amino acids. Germline CDR1 and CDR2: SQVTM and ANQGSEA. In DNA form, the CDR3 reads TGCAGCGTTGCCCCGGAAGGGACAGGGGTTGAAAAACTGTTTTTT. It yields the protein CSVAPEGTGVEKLFF.

CDR3 coding DNA: TGTGCCAGCAGCTTTTTAGCGGGAGGGTGGGACGAGCAGTACTTC. Its protein product is CASSFLAGGWDEQYF. V gene TRBV3-1 (or the pseudogene TRBV3-2) combines with J gene TRBJ2-7, with 11 positions matching TRBD2. Per the germline V gene, CDR1 is LGHDT and CDR2 is YNNKEL (reference sequence). The junction had 8 bases not matched to a gene; V was cut back by 5 bases and J by 5 bases. The CDR3 runs to 15 residues.

This rearrangement joins TRBV15 to TRBJ2-1, with TRBD2 identical over 10 bases. CDR1 and CDR2 (germline): LNHNV, YYDKDF (reference sequence). J lost 4 bases, V lost 5 bases, and 11 bases had no gene match. This CDR3 comprises 17 residues. For the CDR3, the DNA is TGTGCCACCAGCCCCCCCCCTAGCGGGAGTTTTTACAATGAGCAGTTCTTC. Translation: CATSPPPSGSFYNEQFF.

The chain combines TRBV5-1 with TRBJ2-2, with D possibly TRBD1 on 6 matching bases. The germline V gene has CDR1 SGHRS and CDR2 YFSETQ. V was cut by 5 bases and J by 5 bases, with 10 bases left in between. CDR3 length equals 13 residues. The CDR3 here is CASRTRGTGELFF. CDR3 DNA sequence: TGCGCCAGCAGAACTAGGGGGACCGGGGAGCTGTTTTTT.

As for this clone: At one boundary the junction diverges from the germline segment, which might be a read error. This rearrangement joins TRBV3-1 (or the pseudogene TRBV3-2) to TRBJ2-7, with TRBD2 as a possible D gene (5 bases). The CDR3 sequence is 14 residues long. CDR1 and CDR2 (germline): LGHDT, YNNKEL (reference sequence). CDR3 residues: CASSQAPSSDEQYF. Here the CDR3 DNA reads TGTGCCAGCAGCCAAGCCCCTAGCTCCGACGAGCAGTACTTC.

This chain links TRBV5-1 with TRBJ2-5; D might be TRBD1 (5 bases). V was pared by 0 bases and J by 5 bases, with 11 bases between. Germline assignment: CDR1 SGHRS and CDR2 YFSETQ. The CDR3 totals 14 residues. The CDR3 nucleotides are TGCGCCAGCAGCTTGGAGGGGTCATCGGAGACCCAGTACTTC. It is translated as CASSLEGSSETQYF.